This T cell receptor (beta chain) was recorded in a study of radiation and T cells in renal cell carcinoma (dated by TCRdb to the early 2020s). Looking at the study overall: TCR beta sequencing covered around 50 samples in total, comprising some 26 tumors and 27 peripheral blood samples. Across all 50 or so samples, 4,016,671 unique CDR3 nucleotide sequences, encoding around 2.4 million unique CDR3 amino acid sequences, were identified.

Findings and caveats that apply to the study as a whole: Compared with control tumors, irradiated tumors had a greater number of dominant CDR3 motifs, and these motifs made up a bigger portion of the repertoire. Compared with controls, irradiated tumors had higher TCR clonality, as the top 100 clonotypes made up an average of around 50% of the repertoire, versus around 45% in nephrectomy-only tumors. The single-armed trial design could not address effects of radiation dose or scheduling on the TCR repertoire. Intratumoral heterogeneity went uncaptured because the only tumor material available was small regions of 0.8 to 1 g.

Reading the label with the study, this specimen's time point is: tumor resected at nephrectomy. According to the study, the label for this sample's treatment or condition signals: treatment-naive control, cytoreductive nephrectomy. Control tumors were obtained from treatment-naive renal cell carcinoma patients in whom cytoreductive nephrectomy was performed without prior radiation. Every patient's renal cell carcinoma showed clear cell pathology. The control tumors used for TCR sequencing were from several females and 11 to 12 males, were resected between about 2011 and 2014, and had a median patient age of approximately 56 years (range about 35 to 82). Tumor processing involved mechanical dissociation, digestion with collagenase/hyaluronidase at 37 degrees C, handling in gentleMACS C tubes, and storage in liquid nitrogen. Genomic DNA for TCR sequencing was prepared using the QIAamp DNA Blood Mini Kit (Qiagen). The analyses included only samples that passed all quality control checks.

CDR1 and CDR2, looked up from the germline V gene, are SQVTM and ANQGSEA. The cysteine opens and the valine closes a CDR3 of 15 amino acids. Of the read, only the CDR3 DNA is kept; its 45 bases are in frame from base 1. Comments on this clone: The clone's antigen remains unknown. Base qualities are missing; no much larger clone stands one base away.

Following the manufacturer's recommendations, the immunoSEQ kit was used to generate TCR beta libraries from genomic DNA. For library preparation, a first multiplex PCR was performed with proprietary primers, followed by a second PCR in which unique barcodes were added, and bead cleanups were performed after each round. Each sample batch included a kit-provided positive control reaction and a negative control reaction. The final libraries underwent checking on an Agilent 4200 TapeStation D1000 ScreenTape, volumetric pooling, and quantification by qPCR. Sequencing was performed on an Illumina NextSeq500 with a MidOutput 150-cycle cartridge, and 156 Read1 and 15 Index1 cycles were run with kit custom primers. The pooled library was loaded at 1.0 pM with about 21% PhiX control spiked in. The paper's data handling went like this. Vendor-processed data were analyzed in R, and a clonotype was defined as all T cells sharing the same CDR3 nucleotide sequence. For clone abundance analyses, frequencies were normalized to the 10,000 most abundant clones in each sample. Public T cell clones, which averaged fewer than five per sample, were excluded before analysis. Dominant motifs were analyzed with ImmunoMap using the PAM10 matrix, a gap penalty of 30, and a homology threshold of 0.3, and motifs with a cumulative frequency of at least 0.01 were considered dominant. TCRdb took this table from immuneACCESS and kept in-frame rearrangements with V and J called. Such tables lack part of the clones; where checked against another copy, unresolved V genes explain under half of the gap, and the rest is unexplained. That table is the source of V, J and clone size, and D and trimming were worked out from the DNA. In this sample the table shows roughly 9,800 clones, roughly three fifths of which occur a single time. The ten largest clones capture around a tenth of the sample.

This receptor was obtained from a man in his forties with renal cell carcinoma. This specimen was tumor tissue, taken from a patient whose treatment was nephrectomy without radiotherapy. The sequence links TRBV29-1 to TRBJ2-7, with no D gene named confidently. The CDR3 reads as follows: CRVSGWGCGTYEQYV. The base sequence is TGCAGGGTTTCTGGTTGGGGTTGCGGAACCTACGAGCAGTACGTC.